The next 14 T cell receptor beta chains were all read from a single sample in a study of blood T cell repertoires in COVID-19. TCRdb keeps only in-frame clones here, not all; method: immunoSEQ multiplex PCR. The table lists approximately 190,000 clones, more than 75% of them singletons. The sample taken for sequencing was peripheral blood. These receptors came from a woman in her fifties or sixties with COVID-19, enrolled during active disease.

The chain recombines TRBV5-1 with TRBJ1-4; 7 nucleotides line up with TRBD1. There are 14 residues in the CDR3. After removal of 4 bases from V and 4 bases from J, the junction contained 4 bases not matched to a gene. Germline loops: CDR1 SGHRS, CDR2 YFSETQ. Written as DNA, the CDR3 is TGCGCCAGCAGCCCTGGGACAGTTAATGAAAAACTGTTTTTT. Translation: CASSPGTVNEKLFF.

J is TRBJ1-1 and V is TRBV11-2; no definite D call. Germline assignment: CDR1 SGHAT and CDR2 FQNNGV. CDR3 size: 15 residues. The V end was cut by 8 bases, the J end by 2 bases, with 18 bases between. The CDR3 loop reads CASSYAAGLNTEAFF. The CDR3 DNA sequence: TGTGCCAGCTCCTATGCTGCGGGGTTAAACACTGAAGCTTTCTTT.

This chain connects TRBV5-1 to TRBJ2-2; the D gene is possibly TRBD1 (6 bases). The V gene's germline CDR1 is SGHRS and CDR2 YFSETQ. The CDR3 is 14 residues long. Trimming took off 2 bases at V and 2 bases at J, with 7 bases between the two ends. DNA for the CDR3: TGCGCCAGCAGCTTAGGGGGTAACACCGGGGAGCTGTTTTTT. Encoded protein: CASSLGGNTGELFF.

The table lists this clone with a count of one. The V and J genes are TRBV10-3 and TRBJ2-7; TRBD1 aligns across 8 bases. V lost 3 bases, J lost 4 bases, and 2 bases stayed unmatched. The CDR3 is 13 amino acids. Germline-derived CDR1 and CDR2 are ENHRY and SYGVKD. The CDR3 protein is CAISDRGPYEQYF. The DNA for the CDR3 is TGTGCCATCAGTGACAGGGGGCCGTACGAGCAGTACTTC.

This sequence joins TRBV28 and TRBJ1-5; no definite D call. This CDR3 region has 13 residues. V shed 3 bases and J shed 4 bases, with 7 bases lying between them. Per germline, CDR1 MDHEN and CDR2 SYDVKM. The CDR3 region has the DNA TGTGCCAGCAGTTTGTTGCGGAATCAGCCCCAGCATTTT. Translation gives CASSLLRNQPQHF.

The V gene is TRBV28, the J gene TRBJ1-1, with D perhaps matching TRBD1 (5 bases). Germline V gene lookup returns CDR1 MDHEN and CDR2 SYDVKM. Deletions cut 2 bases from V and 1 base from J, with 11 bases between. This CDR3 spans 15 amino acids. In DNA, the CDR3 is TGTGCCAGCAGTTTAGTAGACAGTCAGAACACTGAAGCTTTCTTT. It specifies CASSLVDSQNTEAFF.

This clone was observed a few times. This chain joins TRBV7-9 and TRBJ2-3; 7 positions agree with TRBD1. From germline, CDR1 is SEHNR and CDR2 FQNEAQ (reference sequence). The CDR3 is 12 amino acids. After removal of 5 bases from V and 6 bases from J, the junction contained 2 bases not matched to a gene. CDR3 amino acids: CASSGQADTQYF. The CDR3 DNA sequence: TGTGCCAGCAGCGGACAGGCGGATACGCAGTATTTT.

The CDR3 sequence: CASSPPVGSKNIQYF. In DNA form, the CDR3 reads TGTGCCAGCTCACCACCTGTGGGCAGCAAAAACATTCAGTACTTC. The chain is built from TRBV18 and TRBJ2-4; D gene uncertain. CDR3 length equals 15 residues. From germline, CDR1 is KGHSH and CDR2 LQKENI. Trimming removed 0 bases at V and 3 bases at J, with 9 bases between.

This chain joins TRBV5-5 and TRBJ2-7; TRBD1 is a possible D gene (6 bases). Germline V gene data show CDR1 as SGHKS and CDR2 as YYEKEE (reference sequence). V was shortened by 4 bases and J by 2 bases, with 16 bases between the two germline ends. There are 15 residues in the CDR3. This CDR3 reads CASSVVFRGAYEQYF. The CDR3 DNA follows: TGTGCCAGCAGCGTGGTTTTCAGGGGAGCCTACGAGCAGTACTTC. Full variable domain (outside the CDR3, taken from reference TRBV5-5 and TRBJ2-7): DAGVTQSPTHLIKTRGQQVTLRCSPISGHKSVSWYQQVLGQGPQFIFQYYEKEERGRGNFPDRFSARQFPNYSSELNVNALLLGDSALYLCASSVVFRGAYEQYFGPGTRLTVT.

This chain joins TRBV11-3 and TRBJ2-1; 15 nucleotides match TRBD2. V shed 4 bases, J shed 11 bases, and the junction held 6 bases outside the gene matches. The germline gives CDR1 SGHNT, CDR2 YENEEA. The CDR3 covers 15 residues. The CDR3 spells CASSSGLAGGHKQFF. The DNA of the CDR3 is TGTGCCAGCAGCTCAGGACTAGCGGGGGGGCATAAGCAGTTCTTC.

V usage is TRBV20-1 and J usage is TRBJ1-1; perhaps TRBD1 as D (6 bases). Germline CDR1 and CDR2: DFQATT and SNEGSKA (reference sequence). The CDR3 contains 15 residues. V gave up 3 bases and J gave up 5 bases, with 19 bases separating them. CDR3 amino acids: CSASTLHRVQTEAFF. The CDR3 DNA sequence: TGCAGTGCTAGTACCCTTCACAGGGTTCAGACTGAAGCTTTCTTT.

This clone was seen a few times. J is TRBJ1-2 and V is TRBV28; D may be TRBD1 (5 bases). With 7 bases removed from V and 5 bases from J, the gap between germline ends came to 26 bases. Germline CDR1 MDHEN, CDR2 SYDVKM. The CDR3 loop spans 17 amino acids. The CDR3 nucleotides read TGTGCCAGCACCCCTGGGGGGTCAGGCCTCGCGGTATATGGCTACACCTTC. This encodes CASTPGGSGLAVYGYTF.

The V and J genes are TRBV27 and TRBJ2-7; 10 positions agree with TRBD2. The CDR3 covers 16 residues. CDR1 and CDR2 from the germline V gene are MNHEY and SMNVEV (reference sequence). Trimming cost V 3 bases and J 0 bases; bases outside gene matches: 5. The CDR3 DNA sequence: TGTGCCAGCAGTTTGACTAGCGGGCAAAGCTCCTACGAGCAGTACTTC. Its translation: CASSLTSGQSSYEQYF.

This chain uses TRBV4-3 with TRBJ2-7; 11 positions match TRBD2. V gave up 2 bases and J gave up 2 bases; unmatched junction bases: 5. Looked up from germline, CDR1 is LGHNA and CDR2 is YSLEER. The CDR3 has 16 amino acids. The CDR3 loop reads CASSQWRLAGTYEQYF. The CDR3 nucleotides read TGCGCCAGCAGCCAATGGAGACTAGCGGGAACCTACGAGCAGTACTTC.